What follows are 5 T cell receptor beta chains derived from one specimen sequenced in a study of regulatory T cells in long-lasting Graves disease. Time point denoted: newly diagnosed GD, antithyroid drugs for less than 3 months. With RNA extracted from PBMCs as input, the TCR library was made. Researchers made TCR beta libraries by using iRepertoire HTBI primers and running Arm-PCR on CDR3 regions. TCRdb passed the multiplex PCR reads through MiXCR, listing each CDR3 protein once. In the table there are around 480,000 distinct CDR3 sequences, more than 15% of which are singletons. The sample was also reused in another study, on T cells in Graves' hyperthyroidism and ophthalmopathy.

Sequenced here: peripheral blood mononuclear cells (PBMCs), sampled at new diagnosis, from a patient treated with antithyroid drugs. These TCRs come from a middle-aged woman with Graves disease.

About this clonotype: Its ends do not fully match the called genes, so a read error is possible. The CDR3 spells CASSPQGQISGNTICF. For the CDR3, the DNA is TGTGCCAGCTCACCGCAGGGACAGATCTCTGGAAACACCATATGTTTT. This chain joins TRBV18 and TRBJ1-3; 7 bases map to TRBD1. CDR1 is KGHSH, CDR2 LQKENI, per germline. The CDR3 has 16 residues.

This clonotype was seen ten or more times. The chain combines TRBV7-9 with TRBJ1-1; unclear D gene. Germline V lookup: CDR1 SEHNR, CDR2 FQNEAQ (reference sequence). V dropped 5 bases and J dropped 2 bases, with 15 bases sitting between them. The CDR3 runs 15 residues. The CDR3 nucleotides are TGTGCCAGCAGCCCCAATTTCGGGGTCAACACTGAAGCTTTCTTT. Protein product: CASSPNFGVNTEAFF.

This sequence joins TRBV29-1 and TRBJ2-1; D not certain. Germline CDR1 and CDR2: SQVTM and ANQGSEA. The CDR3 totals 11 residues. The V end lost 7 bases, the J end lost 4 bases, and 8 bases lay between the germline ends. The CDR3 here is CSAKPYNEQFF. The CDR3 DNA sequence: TGCAGCGCCAAACCTTACAATGAGCAGTTCTTC.

This clonotype occurred many times. V is TRBV10-3 and J is TRBJ1-2; 8 bases align to TRBD1. CDR1 is ENHRY and CDR2 is SYGVKD in the germline V gene. The CDR3 contains 14 residues. V lost 7 bases and J lost 3; bases outside the gene matches: 7. As DNA, the CDR3 is TGTGCCATCAAGGCCTCAGGGGGCGACTATGGCTACACCTTC. Encoded protein: CAIKASGGDYGYTF.

This clonotype was recorded at least ten times. This rearrangement joins TRBV12-5 to TRBJ1-2; the D gene is possibly TRBD1 (5 bases). This CDR3 contains 12 residues. V gave up 1 base and J gave up 7 bases, with 7 bases separating them. CDR1 and CDR2 (germline): LGHNT, FRNRAP. The CDR3, as DNA: TGTGCTAGTGGTTTGGAGACAGTTGGCTACACCTTC. Encoded protein: CASGLETVGYTF.